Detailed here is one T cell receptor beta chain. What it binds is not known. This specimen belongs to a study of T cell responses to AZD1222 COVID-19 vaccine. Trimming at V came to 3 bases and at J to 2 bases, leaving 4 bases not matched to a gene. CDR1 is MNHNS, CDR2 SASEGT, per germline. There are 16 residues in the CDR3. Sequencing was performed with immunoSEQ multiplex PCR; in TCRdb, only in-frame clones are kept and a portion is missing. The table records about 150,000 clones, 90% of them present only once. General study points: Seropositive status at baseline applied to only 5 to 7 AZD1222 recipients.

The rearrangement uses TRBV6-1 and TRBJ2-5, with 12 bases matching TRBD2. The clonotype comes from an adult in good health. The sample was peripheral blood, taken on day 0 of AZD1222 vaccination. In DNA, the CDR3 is TGTGCCAGCAGTGACCTAGCGGGAGGGTCACAAGAGACCCAGTACTTC. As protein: CASSDLAGGSQETQYF.